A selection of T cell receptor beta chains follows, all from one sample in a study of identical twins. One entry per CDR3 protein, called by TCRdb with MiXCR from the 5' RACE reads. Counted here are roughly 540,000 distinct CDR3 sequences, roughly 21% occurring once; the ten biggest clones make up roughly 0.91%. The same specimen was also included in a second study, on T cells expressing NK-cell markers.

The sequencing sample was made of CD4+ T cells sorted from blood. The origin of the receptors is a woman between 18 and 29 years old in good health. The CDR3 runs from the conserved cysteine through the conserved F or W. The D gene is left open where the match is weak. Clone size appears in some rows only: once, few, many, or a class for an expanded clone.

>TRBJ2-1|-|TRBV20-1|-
TGCAGTGCTAGAGGATCCGACAATGAGCAGTTCTTC
CSARGSDNEQFF
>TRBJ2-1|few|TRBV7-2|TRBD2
TGTGCCAGCAGCTTAGCGATTAGCGGGAGTAATGAGCAGTTCTTC
CASSLAISGSNEQFF
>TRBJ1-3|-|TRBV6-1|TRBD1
TGTGCCAGCAGACCACAGGGGAGTGGAAACACCATATATTTT
CASRPQGSGNTIYF
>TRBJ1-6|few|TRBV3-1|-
TGTGCCAGCAGCCAAGGAGCACCCCTCCACTTT
CASSQGAPLHF
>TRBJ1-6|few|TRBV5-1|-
TGCGCCAGCAGCTCAGGACGTCTCGGTTCACCCCTCCACTTT
CASSSGRLGSPLHF
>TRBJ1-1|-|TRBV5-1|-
TGCGCCAGCAGCGTGGAGAGTTGGAACACTGAAGCTTTCTTT
CASSVESWNTEAFF
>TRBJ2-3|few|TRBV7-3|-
TGTGCCAGCAGCTTCCGGGGGTTTAGCACAGATACGCAGTATTTT
CASSFRGFSTDTQYF
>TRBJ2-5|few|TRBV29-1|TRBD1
TGCAGCGCCCTTAGGGGGCCCTGGGAGACCCAGTACTTC
CSALRGPWETQYF
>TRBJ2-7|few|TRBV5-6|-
TGTGCCAGCAGCTTGGTTCTGGATTCCTACGAGCAGTACTTC
CASSLVLDSYEQYF
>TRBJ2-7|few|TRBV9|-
TGTGCCAGCAGCGCCGACAGGTTGCCCCCCTACGAGCAGTACTTC
CASSADRLPPYEQYF
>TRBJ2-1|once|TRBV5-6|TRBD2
TGTGCCAGCAGCTCAGGACTAGCGGGTCACAATGAGCAGTTCTTC
CASSSGLAGHNEQFF
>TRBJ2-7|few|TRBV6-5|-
TGTGCCAGCAGTTACTCGGCGGCTAACTACGAGCAGTACTTC
CASSYSAANYEQYF
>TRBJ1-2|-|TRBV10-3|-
TGTGCCATCTCAAGCAGGGGACGGGCGTCTGGCTACACCTTC
CAISSRGRASGYTF
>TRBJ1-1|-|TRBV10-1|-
TGCGCCAGCGGTACAGGGTATGGCCGAACCATTATTCACCTCCCCGCTGATTTT
CASGTGYGRTIIHLPADF
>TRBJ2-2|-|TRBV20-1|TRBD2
TGCAGTGCTAGAGTCCGGTCTAGCGGGAGAGGAAGGGTCGGGGAGCTGTTTTTT
CSARVRSSGRGRVGELFF
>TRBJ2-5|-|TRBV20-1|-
TGCAGTGCTGGGTTGGTGAAGGGCGAGACCCAGTACTTC
CSAGLVKGETQYF
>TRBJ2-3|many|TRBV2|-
TGTGCCAGCACATGGCTCAATACGCAGTATTTT
CASTWLNTQYF
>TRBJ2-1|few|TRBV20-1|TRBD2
TGCAGTGCTAAGGGACTAGCGGGATCATGGAATGAGCAGTTCTTC
CSAKGLAGSWNEQFF
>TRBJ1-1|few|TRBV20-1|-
TGCAGTGCTAGTCTGGGAGGGAGCATGAACACTGAAGCTTTCTTT
CSASLGGSMNTEAFF
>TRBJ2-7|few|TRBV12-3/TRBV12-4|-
TGTGCCAGCAGTTTAGCTTCGGACCCCAGGTGGCAGTACTTC
CASSLASDPRWQYF
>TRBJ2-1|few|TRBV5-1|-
TGCGCCAGCAGCACCTTAAATGAGCAGTTCTTC
CASSTLNEQFF
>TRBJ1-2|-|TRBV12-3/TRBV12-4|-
TGTGCCAGCGGCCGGGCGGGACAATATGGCTACACCTTC
CASGRAGQYGYTF
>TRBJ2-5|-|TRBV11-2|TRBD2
TGTGCCAGCAGCGCAGCTAGCGGCAGGGAAGAGACCCAGTACTTC
CASSAASGREETQYF
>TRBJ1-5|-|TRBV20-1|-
TGCAGTGCCCTGAAAGGGCCCAGCAATCAGCCCCAGCATTTT
CSALKGPSNQPQHF
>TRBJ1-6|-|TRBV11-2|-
TGTGCCAGCAGCCCCGCTCTGACACCCCTCCACTTT
CASSPALTPLHF
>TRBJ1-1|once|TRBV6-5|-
TGTGCCAGCAGTTACGCCAGGCAGAACACTGAAGCTTTCTTT
CASSYARQNTEAFF
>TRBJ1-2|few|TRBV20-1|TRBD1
TGCAGTGCTCCGGACAGGACTTATGGCTACACCTTC
CSAPDRTYGYTF
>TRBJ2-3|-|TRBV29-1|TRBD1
TGCAGCGGTGGCGGGACAGGGGGAGCGGATACGCAGTATTTT
CSGGGTGGADTQYF
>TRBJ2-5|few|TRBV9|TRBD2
TGTGCCAGCAGCGTAGGAGCTAGCGGGACCGAAGAGACCCAGTACTTC
CASSVGASGTEETQYF
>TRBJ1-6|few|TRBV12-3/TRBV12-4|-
TGTGCCAGCGGCGCCAGCGTTAATTCACCCCTCCACTTT
CASGASVNSPLHF
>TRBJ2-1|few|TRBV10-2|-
TGCGCCAGCACCACCTCGGGACTCTATGCTGGTGAGCAGTTCTTC
CASTTSGLYAGEQFF
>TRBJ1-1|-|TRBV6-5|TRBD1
TGTGCCAGCAGTTACTCGGGACAGGGGGCAGGCACTGAAGCTTTCTTT
CASSYSGQGAGTEAFF
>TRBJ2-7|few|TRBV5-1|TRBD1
TGCGCCAGCAGCCCCCGGGACAGAGGGGAGCAGTACTTC
CASSPRDRGEQYF
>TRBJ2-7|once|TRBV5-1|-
TGCGCCAGCAGCTTGCAGGTAGGGACCAAGGCCTACGAGCAGTACTTC
CASSLQVGTKAYEQYF
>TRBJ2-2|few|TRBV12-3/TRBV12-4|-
TGTGCCAGCAGTTTATTAAGAGGCGGGACCACCGGGGAGCTGTTTTTT
CASSLLRGGTTGELFF
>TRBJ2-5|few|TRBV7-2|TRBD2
TGTGCCAGCAGCCCGACTAGCGGGAGACGAGAGACCCAGTACTTC
CASSPTSGRRETQYF
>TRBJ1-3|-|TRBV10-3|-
TGTGCCATCAGTGAGTCGATTACAGGCCGCTCTGGAAACACCATATATTTT
CAISESITGRSGNTIYF
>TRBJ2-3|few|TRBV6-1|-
TGTGCCAGCAGTGGGCGGGGGCCGGGCCGTACGCAGTATTTT
CASSGRGPGRTQYF
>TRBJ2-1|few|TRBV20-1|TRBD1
TGCAGTGCTAGGGACAGGGAAAGGGTCTACAATGAGCAGTTCTTC
CSARDRERVYNEQFF
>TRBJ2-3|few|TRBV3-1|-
TGTGCCAGCAGCCAAGTTCTAACGCTGTCAACCGATACGCAGTATTTT
CASSQVLTLSTDTQYF
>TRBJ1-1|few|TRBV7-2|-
TGTGCCAGCAGCTTAGACAGGGCCATGAACACTGAAGCTTTCTTT
CASSLDRAMNTEAFF
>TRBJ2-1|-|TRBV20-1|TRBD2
TGCAGTGCTAGAGATCAGGCGGGAGGAACCCCTGTTGAGCAGTTCTTC
CSARDQAGGTPVEQFF
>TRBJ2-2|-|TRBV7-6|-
TGTGCCAGCAGCTTAGCAGAGTTTTACACCGGGGAGCTGTTTTTT
CASSLAEFYTGELFF
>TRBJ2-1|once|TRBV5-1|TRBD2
TGCGCCAGCGCCACTAGCGGGGGGGACTCCTACAATGAGCAGTTCTTC
CASATSGGDSYNEQFF
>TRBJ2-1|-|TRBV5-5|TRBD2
TGTGCCAGCAGCTTGCTGCCTAGCGGGGGTTACAATGAGCAGTTCTTC
CASSLLPSGGYNEQFF
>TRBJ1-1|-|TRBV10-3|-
TGTGCCATCAGTGGTGGGTTGTACACTGAAGCTTTCTTT
CAISGGLYTEAFF
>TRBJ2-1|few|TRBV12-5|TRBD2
TGTGCTAGTGGTCTTCTACCAGACGGGACTAGTACCTACAATGAGCAGTTCTTC
CASGLLPDGTSTYNEQFF
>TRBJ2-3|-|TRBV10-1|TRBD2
TGCGCCAGCAACGGGGGGACCACAGATACGCAGTATTTT
CASNGGTTDTQYF
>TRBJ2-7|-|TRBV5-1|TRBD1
TGCGCCAGCAGCTTTCTGACAGGGGTGAGCGAGCAGTACTTC
CASSFLTGVSEQYF
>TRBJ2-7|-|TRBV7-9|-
TGTGCCAGCAGCTTGGGCCTTTGGGACGAGCAGTACTTC
CASSLGLWDEQYF
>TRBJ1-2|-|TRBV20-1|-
TGCAGTGCCCCAAAGGGGGACTATGGCTACACCTTC
CSAPKGDYGYTF
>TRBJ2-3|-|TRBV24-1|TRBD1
TGTGCCACCAGTGAGTCGACAGGGAGAAATACGCAGTATTTT
CATSESTGRNTQYF
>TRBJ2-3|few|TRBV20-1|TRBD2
TGCAGTGCTAACACCGGGACTAGCTATACGCAGTATTTT
CSANTGTSYTQYF